One T cell receptor beta chain is described in this entry. One entry per CDR3 protein, called by TCRdb with MiXCR from the 5' RACE reads. The table has approximately 570,000 distinct CDR3 sequences, approximately 18% seen once. With 0 bases clipped from V and 7 bases from J, the junction kept 9 bases outside the gene matches. There are 16 residues in the CDR3. Per germline, CDR1 SGDLS and CDR2 YYNGEE. This entry belongs to a study of T-cell memory formation after mild COVID-19. The sample was PBMCs or a T cell subset sorted from them (not recorded which). This receptor was taken from an adult woman who had mild COVID-19 (a few samples of this study predate the infection). Cell type and time point are not known. The J gene is TRBJ2-1, the V gene TRBV9, with 8 bases that match TRBD2. The CDR3 loop reads CASSVGTSGGRNEQFF. Here the CDR3 DNA reads TGTGCCAGCAGCGTAGGTACTAGCGGAGGGAGGAATGAGCAGTTCTTC.